Shown below are 27 T cell receptor beta chains from a single sample sequenced in a study of blood T cell repertoires in COVID-19. The assay was immunoSEQ multiplex PCR, and TCRdb's table has in-frame clones only and misses some. The sample carries about 150,000 clones, under 90% recorded once. Sequencing was done on a sample of peripheral blood. The receptors stem from a woman over 75 with active or convalescent COVID-19.

This clone is a singleton in its sample. The chain couples TRBV7-3 to TRBJ2-1; 10 positions match TRBD2. The V segment lost 5 bases and the J segment 5 bases; nucleotides outside the gene matches: 3. This CDR3 spans 14 amino acids. Germline CDR1 and CDR2: SGHTA and FQGTGA. CDR3 sequence: CASSLSGRNNEQFF. As DNA, the CDR3 is TGTGCCAGCAGCCTTAGCGGGAGGAACAATGAGCAGTTCTTC.

The chain recombines TRBV6-1 with TRBJ1-4; maybe TRBD1 (5 bases). Trimming took 2 bases from V and 8 from J, leaving 18 bases between them. This CDR3 spans 16 amino acids. CDR1 is MNHNS, CDR2 SASEGT, per germline. The CDR3 loop is CASSEYLTGEPEKLFF. The CDR3 nucleotides are TGTGCCAGCAGTGAATACTTAACGGGGGAGCCGGAAAAACTGTTTTTT.

This chain uses TRBV19 with TRBJ1-2; no reliable D call. V dropped 6 bases and J dropped 0 bases, with 8 bases sitting between them. This CDR3 is 13 amino acids long. CDR1 is LNHDA and CDR2 is SQIVND in the germline V gene (reference sequence). The CDR3 coding sequence is TGTGCCAGTAGCCTGAGAGCTAACTATGGCTACACCTTC. The encoded protein is CASSLRANYGYTF.

V gene TRBV10-3 combines with J gene TRBJ2-2, with 9 bases fitting TRBD1. This CDR3 is 16 amino acids long. V lost 3 bases and J lost 5; bases outside the gene matches: 7. CDR1 and CDR2 (germline): ENHRY, SYGVKD. The CDR3 DNA is TGTGCCATCAGTGACCCGGACAGGGGTAATACCGGGGAGCTGTTTTTT. Translating gives CAISDPDRGNTGELFF.

The V gene is TRBV2, the J gene TRBJ1-5; D is unclear. V was pared by 6 bases and J by 0 bases, with 6 bases between. Germline V gene data show CDR1 as SNHLY and CDR2 as FYNNEI. The CDR3 totals 13 residues. CDR3 sequence (DNA): TGTGCCAGCAGCGACTATAGCAATCAGCCCCAGCATTTT. Its translation is CASSDYSNQPQHF.

V gene TRBV18 combines with J gene TRBJ1-1, with 8 bases lining up with TRBD1. CDR3 size: 14 residues. J gave up 1 base and V 3 bases, and 1 base lay outside the gene matches. Germline CDR1 and CDR2: KGHSH and LQKENI. The CDR3 DNA reads as TGTGCCAGCTCACCGGGACAGGAGAACACTGAAGCTTTCTTT. It is translated as CASSPGQENTEAFF. Variable domain in full (rest from reference TRBV18 and TRBJ1-1): NAGVMQNPRHLVRRRGQEARLRCSPMKGHSHVYWYRQLPEEGLKFMVYLQKENIIDESGMPKERFSAEFPKEGPSILRIQQVVRGDSAAYFCASSPGQENTEAFFGQGTRLTVV.

V is TRBV7-2 and J is TRBJ2-7; 11 positions match TRBD1. J gave up 6 bases and V 3 bases, and 1 base lay outside the gene matches. The CDR3 has 13 residues. Germline V gene sequence: CDR1 SGHTA, CDR2 FQGNSA. The CDR3 here is CASSLDRGPEQYF. The CDR3 DNA is TGTGCCAGCAGCTTGGACAGGGGGCCCGAGCAGTACTTC.

To note about this clone: Other DNA sequences in the same sample also yield this CDR3. The chain joins TRBV18 to TRBJ1-2; maybe TRBD1 (5 bases). Germline V gene data show CDR1 as KGHSH and CDR2 as LQKENI. This CDR3 is 13 amino acids long. The germline V and J ends were trimmed by 2 bases and 2 bases, with 6 bases remaining between them. The CDR3 spells CASSPDSNYGYTF. DNA for the CDR3: TGTGCCAGCTCACCAGACAGCAACTATGGCTACACCTTC. Complete variable domain (other parts from reference TRBV18 and TRBJ1-2): NAGVMQNPRHLVRRRGQEARLRCSPMKGHSHVYWYRQLPEEGLKFMVYLQKENIIDESGMPKERFSAEFPKEGPSILRIQQVVRGDSAAYFCASSPDSNYGYTFGSGTRLTVV.

The chain combines TRBV3-1 (or the pseudogene TRBV3-2) with TRBJ1-4; 8 bases fit TRBD1. Germline lookup yields CDR1 LGHDT and CDR2 YNNKEL (reference sequence). V shed 6 bases and J 4 bases; nucleotides not matched to a gene: 4. The CDR3 has 14 residues. The CDR3 DNA reads TGTGCCAGCAGTTTTACAGGGGGTAATGAAAAACTGTTTTTT. Amino acids: CASSFTGGNEKLFF.

The rearrangement uses TRBV12-2 and TRBJ2-3; the table's TRBD1 call for D was not verified on the DNA. TRBV12-2 is listed as a pseudogene. This CDR3 has 16 amino acids. CDR3 protein: CASRLALNSSTDTQYF. The CDR3 nucleotides read TGTGCAAGTCGCTTAGCGCTTAACAGTTCCACAGATACGCAGTATTTT.

The genes are TRBV5-1 and TRBJ2-7; 8 bases match TRBD1. The CDR3 length is 15 residues. Germline CDR1 is SGHRS and CDR2 is YFSETQ. Germline trimming cut 0 bases from V and 4 bases from J; bases unmatched to any gene: 6. DNA for the CDR3: TGCGCCAGCAGCTTGGCATTAGACAGGGGATACGAGCAGTACTTC. Translating it yields CASSLALDRGYEQYF.

The chain recombines TRBV5-6 with TRBJ2-3; a possible D gene is TRBD1 (6 bases). This CDR3 has 14 amino acids. Germline V CDR1 and CDR2: SGHDT, YYEEEE. Trimming left V 9 bases short and J 1 base short, with 15 bases between. The CDR3 is CATALQGRTDTQYF. The CDR3, as DNA: TGTGCCACCGCGCTCCAGGGGCGCACAGATACGCAGTATTTT. Full variable domain (rest looked up from reference TRBV5-6 and TRBJ2-3): DAGVTQSPTHLIKTRGQQVTLRCSPKSGHDTVSWYQQALGQGPQFIFQYYEEEERQRGNFPDRFSGHQFPNYSSELNVNALLLGDSALYLCATALQGRTDTQYFGPGTRLTVL.

About this clone: The junction departs from germline at one end; a sequencing error may be responsible. This chain joins TRBV29-1 and TRBJ2-1; D remains unclear. The CDR3 is 11 residues long. In germline, CDR1 is SQVTM, CDR2 ANQGSEA. The CDR3 nucleotides are TGCAGCGGTGAACGAGCATCTGAGCAGTTCTTC. Translation gives CSGERASEQFF.

J is TRBJ1-5 and V is TRBV19; D is ambiguous. There are 14 residues in the CDR3. V was pared by 4 bases and J by 2 bases, with 9 bases between. Germline V gene lookup returns CDR1 LNHDA and CDR2 SQIVND (reference sequence). The CDR3 loop reads CASSTLAGNQPQHF. CDR3 in DNA: TGTGCCAGTAGTACTCTGGCTGGCAATCAGCCCCAGCATTTT.

The chain has TRBV11-3 and TRBJ2-1; 9 positions match TRBD1. Trimming took 0 bases from V and 8 from J; bases not matched to a gene: 14. The length of the CDR3 is 18 residues. The V gene's germline CDR1 is SGHNT and CDR2 YENEEA. The CDR3 DNA reads TGTGCCAGCAGCTTAGAATCCCCCGGGACAGGGTTTTTCGATGAGCAGTTCTTC. The encoded protein is CASSLESPGTGFFDEQFF.

The chain has TRBV3-1 (or the pseudogene TRBV3-2) and TRBJ2-7, with TRBD2 matching over 8 bases. Trimming at V came to 4 bases and at J to 0 bases, leaving 2 bases not matched to a gene. This CDR3 contains 14 residues. The germline V gene has CDR1 LGHDT and CDR2 YNNKEL (reference sequence). The chain's CDR3 is CASSPLAGSYEQYF. CDR3 DNA sequence: TGTGCCAGCAGCCCGCTAGCGGGCTCCTACGAGCAGTACTTC.

As for this clone: One end of the junction fails to match germline, which may point to a read error. The V call is TRBV7-7, the J call TRBJ2-5; 7 nucleotides match TRBD1. Looked up from germline, CDR1 is SSHAT and CDR2 is FNYEAQ (reference sequence). The length of the CDR3 is 13 residues. The CDR3 region has the DNA TGTGCTAGCAGCTGGGACAGACAAGAGACCCAGTACTTC. Its protein is CASSWDRQETQYF.

In this sample, this clone turned up once. The V gene is TRBV7-2, the J gene TRBJ2-1; 8 bases are shared with TRBD2. The J segment lost 7 bases and the V segment lost 5 bases, leaving 7 bases of the junction unmatched. The CDR3 covers 14 residues. The germline gives CDR1 SGHTA, CDR2 FQGNSA. In nucleotides, the CDR3 is TGTGCCAGCAGCGAGACGGGACTAGTGAATGAGCAGTTCTTC. Translating it yields CASSETGLVNEQFF.

The V call is TRBV7-9, the J call TRBJ2-1; TRBD1 matches at 7 bases. The V gene's germline CDR1 is SEHNR and CDR2 FQNEAQ (reference sequence). CDR3 length equals 18 residues. V lost 5 bases to trimming and J lost 1 base; unmatched junction nucleotides: 14. In nucleotides, the CDR3 is TGTGCCAGCAGCCACGCGTCGGGACAGTCGCATTCCTACAATGAGCAGTTCTTC. Residues: CASSHASGQSHSYNEQFF.

The CDR3 DNA sequence: TGTGCCAGCAGTGCAAACAGGGGGCGTAGCAATCAGCCCCAGCATTTT. This gives the protein CASSANRGRSNQPQHF. V and J are TRBV2 and TRBJ1-5; 9 nucleotides agree with TRBD1. Germline-derived CDR1 and CDR2 are SNHLY and FYNNEI. CDR3 length: 16 amino acids. The V and J ends lost 4 bases and 0 bases, in that order; junction bases with no gene match: 4.

The J gene is TRBJ2-5, the V gene TRBV27, with D maybe TRBD2 (6 bases). Trimming took 5 bases from V and 6 from J, leaving 19 bases between them. This CDR3 comprises 15 residues. Germline V gene lookup returns CDR1 MNHEY and CDR2 SMNVEV (reference sequence). The CDR3 sequence is CASSPPGLPSKTQYF. In DNA, the CDR3 is TGTGCCAGCAGTCCCCCGGGACTCCCCTCGAAGACCCAGTACTTC.

The chain has TRBV28 and TRBJ1-5, with 7 positions matching TRBD1. V lost 7 bases, J lost 16 bases, and 13 bases stayed unmatched. The CDR3 has 12 residues. CDR1 and CDR2 (germline): MDHEN, SYDVKM. Here the CDR3 reads CASNENRDSKHF. Here the CDR3 DNA reads TGTGCCAGCAACGAGAACCGGGACAGCAAACATTTT.

The chain carries TRBV11-2 and TRBJ2-1; 11 bases fit TRBD2. The CDR3 runs to 14 residues. Germline lookup yields CDR1 SGHAT and CDR2 FQNNGV. V shed 5 bases, J shed 11 bases, and the junction held 8 bases outside the gene matches. CDR3 sequence reads: CASSPKTSGRKQFF. The CDR3 DNA sequence: TGTGCCAGCAGCCCTAAAACTAGCGGGAGAAAGCAGTTCTTC.

This rearrangement joins TRBV5-4 to TRBJ1-1, with 11 nucleotides matching TRBD1. This CDR3 has 15 residues. The ends lost 4 bases at V and 5 bases at J; junction bases unmatched: 7. The V gene's germline CDR1 is SGHNT and CDR2 YYREEE (reference sequence). CDR3 sequence: CASSEDRGRNTEAFF. The CDR3 DNA is TGTGCCAGCAGCGAGGACAGGGGGCGAAATACTGAAGCTTTCTTT.

The rearrangement uses TRBV19 and TRBJ1-2, with a weak D call TRBD1 (5 bases). Deletions cut 2 bases from V and 5 bases from J, with 15 bases between. Germline assignment: CDR1 LNHDA and CDR2 SQIVND (reference sequence). The CDR3 has 15 residues. As DNA, the CDR3 is TGTGCCAGTAGTATATTTTCCAGGGCGGGATATGGCTACACCTTC. This gives the protein CASSIFSRAGYGYTF.

The count of this clone is one. The CDR3, as DNA: TGCGCCAGCAGCTTATTGACAGGGGTAGCGGAAGAGCAGTACTTC. Protein product: CASSLLTGVAEEQYF. This chain links TRBV5-1 with TRBJ2-7; 8 bases are shared with TRBD1. With 2 bases clipped from V and 7 bases from J, the junction kept 11 bases outside the gene matches. The CDR3 consists of 15 residues. Germline assignment: CDR1 SGHRS and CDR2 YFSETQ.

This clone appeared a single time. Other DNA sequences in the sample encode the same CDR3. This sequence joins TRBV18 and TRBJ2-7, with 9 bases that match TRBD1. There are 13 residues in the CDR3. The V gene's germline CDR1 is KGHSH and CDR2 LQKENI. The trim removed 3 bases at V and 5 bases at J, leaving 2 bases unmatched. CDR3 DNA sequence: TGTGCCAGCTCACCGCGACAGGGGGACGAGCAGTACTTC. Translated: CASSPRQGDEQYF.